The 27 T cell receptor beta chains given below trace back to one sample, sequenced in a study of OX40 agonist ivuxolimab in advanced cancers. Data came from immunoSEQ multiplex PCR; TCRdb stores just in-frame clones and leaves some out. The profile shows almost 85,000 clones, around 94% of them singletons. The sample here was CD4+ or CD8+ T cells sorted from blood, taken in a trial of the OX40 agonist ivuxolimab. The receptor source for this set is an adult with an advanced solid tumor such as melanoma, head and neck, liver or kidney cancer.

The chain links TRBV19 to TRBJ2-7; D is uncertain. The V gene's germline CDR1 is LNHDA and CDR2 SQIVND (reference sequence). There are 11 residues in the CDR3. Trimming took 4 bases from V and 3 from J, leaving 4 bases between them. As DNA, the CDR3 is TGTGCCAGTAGTACGCACTACGAGCAGTACTTC. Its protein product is CASSTHYEQYF. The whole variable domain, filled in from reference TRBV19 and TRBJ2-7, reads DGGITQSPKYLFRKEGQNVTLSCEQNLNHDAMYWYRQDPGQGLRLIYYSQIVNDFQKGDIAEGYSVSREKKESFPLTVTSAQKNPTAFYLCASSTHYEQYFGPGTRLTVT.

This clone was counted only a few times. CDR3 residues: CASSLTRQGTYNEQFF. The DNA for the CDR3 is TGCGCCAGCAGCTTGACTAGACAGGGAACCTACAATGAGCAGTTCTTC. The chain has TRBV5-1 and TRBJ2-1; TRBD1 agrees at 7 bases. CDR3 length equals 16 residues. V lost 1 base to trimming and J lost 2 bases; unmatched junction nucleotides: 6. CDR1 is SGHRS, CDR2 YFSETQ, per germline.

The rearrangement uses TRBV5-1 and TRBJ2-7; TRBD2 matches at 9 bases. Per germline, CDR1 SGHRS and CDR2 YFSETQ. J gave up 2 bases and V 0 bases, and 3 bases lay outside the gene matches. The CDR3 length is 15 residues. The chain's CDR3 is CASSLALAGTYEQYF. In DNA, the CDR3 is TGCGCCAGCAGCTTGGCTCTAGCGGGGACCTACGAGCAGTACTTC.

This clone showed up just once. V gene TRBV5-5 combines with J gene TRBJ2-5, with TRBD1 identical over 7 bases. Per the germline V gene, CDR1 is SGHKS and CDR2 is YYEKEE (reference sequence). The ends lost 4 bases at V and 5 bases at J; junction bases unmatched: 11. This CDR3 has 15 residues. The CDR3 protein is CASSPFGTAGETQYF. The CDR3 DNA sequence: TGTGCCAGCAGCCCCTTTGGGACAGCCGGGGAGACCCAGTACTTC.

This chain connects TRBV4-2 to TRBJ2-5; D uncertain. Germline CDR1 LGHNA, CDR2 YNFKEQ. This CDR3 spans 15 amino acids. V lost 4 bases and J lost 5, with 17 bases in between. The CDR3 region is CASSPTTVVGETQYF. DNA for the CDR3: TGTGCCAGCAGCCCCACGACGGTTGTAGGTGAGACCCAGTACTTC.

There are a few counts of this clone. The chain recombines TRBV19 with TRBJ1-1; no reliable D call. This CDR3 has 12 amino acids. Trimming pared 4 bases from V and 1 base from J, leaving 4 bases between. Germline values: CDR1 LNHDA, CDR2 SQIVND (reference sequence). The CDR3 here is CASSTGNTEAFF. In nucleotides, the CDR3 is TGTGCCAGTAGTACCGGGAACACTGAAGCTTTCTTT.

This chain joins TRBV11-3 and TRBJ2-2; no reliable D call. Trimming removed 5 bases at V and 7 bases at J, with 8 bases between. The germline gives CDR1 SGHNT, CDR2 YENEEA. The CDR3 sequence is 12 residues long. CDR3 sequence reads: CASSPLGGELFF. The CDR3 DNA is TGTGCCAGCAGCCCCCTGGGCGGGGAGCTGTTTTTT.

As DNA, the CDR3 is TGCGCCAGCAGCCAGGGAGGTCCCTCCTACGAGCAGTACTTC. This encodes CASSQGGPSYEQYF. The chain is built from TRBV5-1 and TRBJ2-7; a possible D gene is TRBD2 (6 bases). In germline, CDR1 is SGHRS, CDR2 YFSETQ. This CDR3 comprises 14 residues. Deletions cut 4 bases from V and 0 bases from J, with 11 bases between.

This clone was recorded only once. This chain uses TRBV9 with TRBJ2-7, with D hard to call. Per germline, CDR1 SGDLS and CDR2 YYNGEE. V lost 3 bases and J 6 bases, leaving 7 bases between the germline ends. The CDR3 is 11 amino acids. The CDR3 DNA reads TGTGCCAGCAGCGCAGCCGGCGAGCAGTACTTC. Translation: CASSAAGEQYF.

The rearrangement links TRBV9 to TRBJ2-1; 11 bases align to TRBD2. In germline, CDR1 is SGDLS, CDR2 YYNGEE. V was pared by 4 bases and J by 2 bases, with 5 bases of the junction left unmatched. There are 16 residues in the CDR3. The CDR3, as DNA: TGTGCCAGCAGCCCGTCGGGACTAGCGGCCTACAATGAGCAGTTCTTC. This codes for CASSPSGLAAYNEQFF.

The CDR3 region is CASSPGMVEQYF. CDR3 in DNA: TGTGCCAGCAGCCCCGGGATGGTCGAGCAGTACTTC. The rearrangement joins TRBV11-3 to TRBJ2-7, with D tentatively TRBD2 (5 bases). CDR1 and CDR2 (germline): SGHNT, YENEEA. V lost 5 bases to trimming and J lost 6 bases, with 11 bases between them. The CDR3 consists of 12 residues.

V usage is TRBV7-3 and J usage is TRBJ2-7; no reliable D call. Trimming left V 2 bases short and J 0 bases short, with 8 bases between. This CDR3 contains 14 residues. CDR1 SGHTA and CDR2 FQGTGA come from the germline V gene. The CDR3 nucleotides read TGTGCCAGCAGCTTAGGGGTCGGCTCCTACGAGCAGTACTTC. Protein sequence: CASSLGVGSYEQYF. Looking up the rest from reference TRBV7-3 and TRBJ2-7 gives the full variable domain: GAGVSQTPSNKVTEKGKYVELRCDPISGHTALYWYRQSLGQGPEFLIYFQGTGAADDSGLPNDRFFAVRPEGSVSTLKIQRTERGDSAVYLCASSLGVGSYEQYFGPGTRLTVT.

The CDR3 DNA is TGTGCCACCGGACAGGGAAGCAGCAATCAGCCCCAGCATTTT. Translating it yields CATGQGSSNQPQHF. The chain employs TRBV19 and TRBJ1-5, with 8 bases lining up with TRBD1. This CDR3 comprises 14 residues. CDR1 LNHDA and CDR2 SQIVND come from the germline V gene (reference sequence). The J segment lost 1 base and the V segment lost 10 bases, leaving 6 bases of the junction unmatched.

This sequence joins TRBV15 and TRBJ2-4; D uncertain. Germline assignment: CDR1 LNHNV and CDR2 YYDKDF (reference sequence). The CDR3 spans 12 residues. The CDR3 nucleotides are TGTGCTACCGGCCGAAGTACGAACATTCAGTACTTC. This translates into CATGRSTNIQYF.

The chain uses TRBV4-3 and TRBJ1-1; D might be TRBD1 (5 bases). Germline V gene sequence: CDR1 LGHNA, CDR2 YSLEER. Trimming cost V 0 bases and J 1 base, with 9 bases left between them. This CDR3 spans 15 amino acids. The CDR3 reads CASSQDSRANTEAFF. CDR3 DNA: TGCGCCAGCAGCCAAGATTCCAGGGCGAACACTGAAGCTTTCTTT.

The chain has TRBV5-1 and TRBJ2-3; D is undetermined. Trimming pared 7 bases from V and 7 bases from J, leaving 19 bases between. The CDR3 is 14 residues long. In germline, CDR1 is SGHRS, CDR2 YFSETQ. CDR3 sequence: CASRPGRPTHTQYF. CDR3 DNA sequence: TGCGCCAGCCGTCCCGGGCGACCCACTCATACGCAGTATTTT.

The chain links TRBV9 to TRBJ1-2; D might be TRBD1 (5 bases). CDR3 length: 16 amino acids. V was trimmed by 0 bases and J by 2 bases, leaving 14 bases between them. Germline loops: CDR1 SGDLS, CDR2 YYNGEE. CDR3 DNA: TGTGCCAGCAGCGTAGGAAGGACACAGGTCAACTATGGCTACACCTTC. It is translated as CASSVGRTQVNYGYTF.

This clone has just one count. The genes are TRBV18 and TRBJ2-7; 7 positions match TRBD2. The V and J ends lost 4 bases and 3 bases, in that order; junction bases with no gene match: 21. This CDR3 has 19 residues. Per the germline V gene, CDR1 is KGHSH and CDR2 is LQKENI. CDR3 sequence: CASSLPRGGPGEGFYEQYF. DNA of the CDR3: TGTGCCAGCTCACTACCTAGAGGAGGCCCGGGGGAGGGTTTCTACGAGCAGTACTTC.

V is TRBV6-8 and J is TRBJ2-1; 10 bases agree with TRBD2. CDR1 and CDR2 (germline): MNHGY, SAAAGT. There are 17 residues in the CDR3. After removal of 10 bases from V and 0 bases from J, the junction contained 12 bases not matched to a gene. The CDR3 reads CANRTSGFPSSYNEQFF. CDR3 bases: TGTGCCAACCGGACTAGCGGATTCCCGAGCTCCTACAATGAGCAGTTCTTC.

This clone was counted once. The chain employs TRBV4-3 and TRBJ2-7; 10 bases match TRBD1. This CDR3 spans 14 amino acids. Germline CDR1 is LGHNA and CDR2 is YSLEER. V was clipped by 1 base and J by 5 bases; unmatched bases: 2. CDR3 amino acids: CASSQGQGANEQYF. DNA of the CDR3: TGCGCCAGCAGCCAAGGACAGGGGGCCAACGAGCAGTACTTC.

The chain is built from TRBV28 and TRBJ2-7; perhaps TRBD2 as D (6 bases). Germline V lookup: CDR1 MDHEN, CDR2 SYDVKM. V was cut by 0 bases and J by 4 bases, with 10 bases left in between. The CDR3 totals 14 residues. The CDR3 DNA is TGTGCCAGCAGTTTATGGGACGGGGGTTACGAGCAGTACTTC. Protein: CASSLWDGGYEQYF.

CDR3 sequence: CASSHPPGTVRETQYF. In nucleotides, the CDR3 is TGCGCCAGCAGCCATCCCCCGGGGACAGTGAGAGAGACCCAGTACTTC. The chain is built from TRBV4-1 and TRBJ2-5; 7 positions match TRBD1. The length of the CDR3 is 16 residues. CDR1 and CDR2 (germline): MGHRA, YSYEKL. The J segment lost 4 bases and the V segment lost 3 bases, leaving 11 bases of the junction unmatched.

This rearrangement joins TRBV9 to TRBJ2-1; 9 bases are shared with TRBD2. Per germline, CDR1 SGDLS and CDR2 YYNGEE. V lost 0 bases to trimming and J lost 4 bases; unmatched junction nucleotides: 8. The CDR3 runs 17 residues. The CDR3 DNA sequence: TGTGCCAGCAGCGTAGAAAGCGGACTAGCGCCTTACAATGAGCAGTTCTTC. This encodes CASSVESGLAPYNEQFF.

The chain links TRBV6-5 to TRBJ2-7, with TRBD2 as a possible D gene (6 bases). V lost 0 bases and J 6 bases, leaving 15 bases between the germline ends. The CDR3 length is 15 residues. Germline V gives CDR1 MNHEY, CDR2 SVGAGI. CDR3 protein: CASSYSMEGLPEQYF. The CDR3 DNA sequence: TGTGCCAGCAGTTACTCGATGGAGGGCCTCCCCGAGCAGTACTTC.

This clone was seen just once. CDR3 sequence (DNA): TGTGCTACAACCCCGGGACAGGGATGGAATGAGCAGTTCTTC. Encoded protein: CATTPGQGWNEQFF. The chain carries TRBV13 and TRBJ2-1; 9 bases agree with TRBD1. This CDR3 region has 14 residues. Germline assignment: CDR1 PRHDT and CDR2 FYEKMQ (reference sequence).

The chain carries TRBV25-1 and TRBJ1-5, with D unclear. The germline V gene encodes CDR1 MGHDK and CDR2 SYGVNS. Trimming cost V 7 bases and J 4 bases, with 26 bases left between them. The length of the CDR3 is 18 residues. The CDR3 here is CASTIFLTGSGRNQPQHF. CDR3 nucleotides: TGTGCCAGCACTATTTTTTTGACCGGGTCCGGTAGGAATCAGCCCCAGCATTTT.

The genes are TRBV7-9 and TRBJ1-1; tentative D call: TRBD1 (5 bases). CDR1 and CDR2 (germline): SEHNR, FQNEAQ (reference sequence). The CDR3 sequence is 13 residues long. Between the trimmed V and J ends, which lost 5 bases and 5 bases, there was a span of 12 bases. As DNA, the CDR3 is TGTGCCAGCAGCCCTACGGGGGGGACTGAAGCTTTCTTT. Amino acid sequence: CASSPTGGTEAFF.